The clone carrying this T cell receptor (beta chain) was picked up many times. The antigen remains unidentified. MiXCR was run by TCRdb on the 5' RACE reads, yielding one entry per CDR3 protein. Among around 36,000 distinct CDR3 sequences listed, 11% were seen once. V lost 1 base and J lost 0, with 10 bases in between. The CDR3 has 16 amino acids. Germline loops: CDR1 KGHSH, CDR2 LQKENI. The record originates from a study of T-cell memory formation after mild COVID-19. Study details: TCR clusters mostly belonged to single donors.

Regarding the study as a whole: Memory from before infection featured some responding clones, which suggests cross-reactive memory joined. Balance between CD4 and CD8 was seen in clones contracting day 15 to 85, and a CD4+ lean was seen in later expanders. Second-wave clones with a day 37 peak had unconfirmed SARS-CoV-2 specificity.

Sequencing was performed on PBMCs or a T cell subset sorted from them (not recorded which). The origin of this receptor is a man aged 18 to 29 who had mild COVID-19 (a few samples of this study predate the infection). Cell type and time point are not known. V and J are TRBV18 and TRBJ1-3; D is unresolved. DNA of the CDR3: TGTGCCAGCTCACCACGGCAGGAGAGCTCTGGAAACACCATATATTTT. Its protein product is CASSPRQESSGNTIYF. Combining the CDR3 with reference TRBV18 and TRBJ1-3 gives the whole variable domain NAGVMQNPRHLVRRRGQEARLRCSPMKGHSHVYWYRQLPEEGLKFMVYLQKENIIDESGMPKERFSAEFPKEGPSILRIQQVVRGDSAAYFCASSPRQESSGNTIYFGEGSWLTVV.